This T cell receptor beta chain was sequenced during a study of lymphopenia after photon versus proton radiotherapy. Sequenced by immunoSEQ multiplex PCR; TCRdb stores in-frame clones only, minus some. The sample holds tens of thousands of clones, more than 70% seen once. CDR3 length equals 15 residues. The V end lost 4 bases, the J end lost 4 bases, and 15 bases lay between the germline ends. Per the germline V gene, CDR1 is SGHRS and CDR2 is YFSETQ. A remark on this clone: What it binds is not known.

Study-wide points: Only patients who died were analyzed for survival; proton advantage is unproven. After lymphocyte nadir, photon-treated repertoires showed oligoclonal expansion, especially CD8+ Temra.

The chain joins TRBV5-1 to TRBJ2-1; possibly TRBD1 for D (6 bases). The TCR sequence derives from a man between 50 and 59 years old with gastric cancer. Sequencing was performed on peripheral blood, taken from a patient treated with photon-based radiotherapy. CDR3 residues: CASSHGTGQYNEQFF. In nucleotides, the CDR3 is TGCGCCAGCAGCCATGGGACGGGACAATACAATGAGCAGTTCTTC.